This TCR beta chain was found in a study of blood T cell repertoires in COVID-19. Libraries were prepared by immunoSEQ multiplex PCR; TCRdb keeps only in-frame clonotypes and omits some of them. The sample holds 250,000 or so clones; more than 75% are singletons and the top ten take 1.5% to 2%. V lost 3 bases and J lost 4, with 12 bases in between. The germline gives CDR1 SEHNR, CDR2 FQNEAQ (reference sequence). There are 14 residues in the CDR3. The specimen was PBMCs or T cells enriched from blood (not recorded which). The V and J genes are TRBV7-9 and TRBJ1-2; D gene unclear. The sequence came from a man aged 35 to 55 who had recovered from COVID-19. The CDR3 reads CASSFPVFTYGYTF. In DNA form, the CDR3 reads TGTGCCAGCAGCTTCCCAGTCTTTACCTATGGCTACACCTTC.